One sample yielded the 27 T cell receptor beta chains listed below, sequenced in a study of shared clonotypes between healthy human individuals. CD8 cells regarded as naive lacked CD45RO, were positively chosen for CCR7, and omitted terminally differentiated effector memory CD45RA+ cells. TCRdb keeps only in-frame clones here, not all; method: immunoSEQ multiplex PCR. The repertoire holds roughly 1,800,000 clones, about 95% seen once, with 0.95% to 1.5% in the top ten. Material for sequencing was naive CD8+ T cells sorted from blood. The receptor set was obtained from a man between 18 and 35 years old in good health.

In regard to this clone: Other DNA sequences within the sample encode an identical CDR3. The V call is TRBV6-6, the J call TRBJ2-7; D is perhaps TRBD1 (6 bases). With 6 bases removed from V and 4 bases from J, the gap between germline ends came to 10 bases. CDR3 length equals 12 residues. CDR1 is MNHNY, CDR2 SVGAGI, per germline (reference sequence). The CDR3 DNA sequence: TGTGCCAGCAGCCCAGGGGTATACGAGCAGTACTTC. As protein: CASSPGVYEQYF.

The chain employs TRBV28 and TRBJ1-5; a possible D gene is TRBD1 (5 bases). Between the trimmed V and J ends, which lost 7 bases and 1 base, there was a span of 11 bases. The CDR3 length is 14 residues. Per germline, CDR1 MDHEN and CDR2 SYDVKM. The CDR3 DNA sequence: TGTGCCAGCACAGGGCCGGAGAGCAATCAGCCCCAGCATTTT. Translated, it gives CASTGPESNQPQHF. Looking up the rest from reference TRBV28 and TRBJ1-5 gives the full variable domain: DVKVTQSSRYLVKRTGEKVFLECVQDMDHENMFWYRQDPGLGLRLIYFSYDVKMKEKGDIPEGYSVSREKKERFSLILESASTNQTSMYLCASTGPESNQPQHFGDGTRLSIL.

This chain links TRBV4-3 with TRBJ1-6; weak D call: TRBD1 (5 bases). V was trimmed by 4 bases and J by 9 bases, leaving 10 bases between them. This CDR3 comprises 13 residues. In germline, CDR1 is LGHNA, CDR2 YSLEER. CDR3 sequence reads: CASSPEGISPLHF. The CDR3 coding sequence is TGCGCCAGCAGCCCGGAGGGGATTTCACCCCTCCACTTT.

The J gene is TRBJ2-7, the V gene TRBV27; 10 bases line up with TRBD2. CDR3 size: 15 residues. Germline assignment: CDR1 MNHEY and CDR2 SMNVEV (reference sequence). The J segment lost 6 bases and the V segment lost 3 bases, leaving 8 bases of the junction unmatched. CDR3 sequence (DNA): TGTGCCAGCAGTTTGGAAGCGGGGGGGACGGGCGAGCAGTACTTC. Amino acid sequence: CASSLEAGGTGEQYF.

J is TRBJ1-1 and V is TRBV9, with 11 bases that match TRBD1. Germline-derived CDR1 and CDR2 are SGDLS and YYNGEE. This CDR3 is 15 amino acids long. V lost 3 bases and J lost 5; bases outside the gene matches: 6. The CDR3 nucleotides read TGTGCCAGCAGCGACGGACAGGGGGCTAGGACTGAAGCTTTCTTT. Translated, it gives CASSDGQGARTEAFF. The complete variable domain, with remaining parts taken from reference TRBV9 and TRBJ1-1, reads DSGVTQTPKHLITATGQRVTLRCSPRSGDLSVYWYQQSLDQGLQFLIQYYNGEERAKGNILERFSAQQFPDLHSELNLSSLELGDSALYFCASSDGQGARTEAFFGQGTRLTVV.

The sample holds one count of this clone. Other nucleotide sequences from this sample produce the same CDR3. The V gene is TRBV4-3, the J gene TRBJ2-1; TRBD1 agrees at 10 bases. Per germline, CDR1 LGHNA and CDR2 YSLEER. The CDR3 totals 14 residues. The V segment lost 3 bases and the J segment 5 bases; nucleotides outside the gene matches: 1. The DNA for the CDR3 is TGCGCCAGCAGCCACGGGACAGGGGACAATGAGCAGTTCTTC. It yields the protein CASSHGTGDNEQFF.

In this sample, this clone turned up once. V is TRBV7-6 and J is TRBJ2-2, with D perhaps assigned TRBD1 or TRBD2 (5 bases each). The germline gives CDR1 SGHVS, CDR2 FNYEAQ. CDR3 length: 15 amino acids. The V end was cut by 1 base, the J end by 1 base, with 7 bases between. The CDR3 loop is CASSLGGWNTGELFF. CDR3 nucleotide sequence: TGTGCCAGCAGCTTAGGGGGGTGGAACACCGGGGAGCTGTTTTTT.

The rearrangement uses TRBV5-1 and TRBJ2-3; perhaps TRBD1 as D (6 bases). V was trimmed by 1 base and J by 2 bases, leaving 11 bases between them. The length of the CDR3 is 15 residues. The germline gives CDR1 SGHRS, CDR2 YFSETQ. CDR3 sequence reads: CASSLFQGNTDTQYF. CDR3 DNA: TGCGCCAGCAGCTTGTTTCAGGGGAACACAGATACGCAGTATTTT.

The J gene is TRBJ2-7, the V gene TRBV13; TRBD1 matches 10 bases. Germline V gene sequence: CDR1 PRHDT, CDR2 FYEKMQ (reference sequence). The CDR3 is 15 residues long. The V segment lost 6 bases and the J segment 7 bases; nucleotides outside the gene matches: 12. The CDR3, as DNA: TGTGCCAGCAGACCCGCCGGGACAGGGGTAGGTGAGCAGTACTTC. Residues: CASRPAGTGVGEQYF.

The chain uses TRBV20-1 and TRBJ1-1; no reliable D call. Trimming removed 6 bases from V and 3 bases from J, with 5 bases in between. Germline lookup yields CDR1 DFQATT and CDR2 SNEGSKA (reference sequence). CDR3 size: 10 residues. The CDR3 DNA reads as TGCAGTGCATTTGACACTGAAGCTTTCTTT. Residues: CSAFDTEAFF.

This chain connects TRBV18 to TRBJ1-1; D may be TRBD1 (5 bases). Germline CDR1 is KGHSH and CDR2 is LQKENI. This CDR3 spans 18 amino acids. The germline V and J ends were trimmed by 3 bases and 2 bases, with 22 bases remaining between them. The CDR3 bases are TGTGCCAGCTCACCGTACGACAGCGAAGTTTCACTAAACACTGAAGCTTTCTTT. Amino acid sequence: CASSPYDSEVSLNTEAFF.

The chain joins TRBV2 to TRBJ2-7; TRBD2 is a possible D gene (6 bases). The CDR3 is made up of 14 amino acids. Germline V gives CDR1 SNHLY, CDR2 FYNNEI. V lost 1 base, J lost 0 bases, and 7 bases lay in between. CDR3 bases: TGTGCCAGCAGTGAAGACGGGAGCTCCTACGAGCAGTACTTC. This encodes CASSEDGSSYEQYF.

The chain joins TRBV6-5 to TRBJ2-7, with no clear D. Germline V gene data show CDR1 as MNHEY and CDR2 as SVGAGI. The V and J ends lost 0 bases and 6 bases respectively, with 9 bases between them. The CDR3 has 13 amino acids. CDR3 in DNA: TGTGCCAGCAGTTACTCAAATCTCTTCGAGCAGTACTTC. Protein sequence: CASSYSNLFEQYF.

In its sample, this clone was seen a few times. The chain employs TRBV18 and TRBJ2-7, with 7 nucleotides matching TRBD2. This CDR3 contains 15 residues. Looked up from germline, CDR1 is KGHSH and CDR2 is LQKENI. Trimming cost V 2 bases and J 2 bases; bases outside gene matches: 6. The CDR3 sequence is CASSPLTGGPYEQYF. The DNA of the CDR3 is TGTGCCAGCTCACCATTAACGGGGGGTCCCTACGAGCAGTACTTC.

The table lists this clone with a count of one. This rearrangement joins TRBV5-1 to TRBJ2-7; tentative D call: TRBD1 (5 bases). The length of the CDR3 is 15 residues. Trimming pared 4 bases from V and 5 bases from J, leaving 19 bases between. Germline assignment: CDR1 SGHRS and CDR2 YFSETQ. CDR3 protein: CASSREKGLLDEQYF. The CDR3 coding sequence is TGCGCCAGCAGCAGAGAAAAGGGGCTTTTGGACGAGCAGTACTTC. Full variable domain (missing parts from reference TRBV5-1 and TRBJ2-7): KAGVTQTPRYLIKTRGQQVTLSCSPISGHRSVSWYQQTPGQGLQFLFEYFSETQRNKGNFPGRFSGRQFSNSRSEMNVSTLELGDSALYLCASSREKGLLDEQYFGPGTRLTVT.

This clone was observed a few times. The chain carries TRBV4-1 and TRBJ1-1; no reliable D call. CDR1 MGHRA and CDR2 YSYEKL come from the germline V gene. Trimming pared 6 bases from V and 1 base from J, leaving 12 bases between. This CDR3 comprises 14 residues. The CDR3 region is CASSLQTGNTEAFF. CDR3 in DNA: TGCGCCAGCAGTCTACAGACGGGGAACACTGAAGCTTTCTTT.

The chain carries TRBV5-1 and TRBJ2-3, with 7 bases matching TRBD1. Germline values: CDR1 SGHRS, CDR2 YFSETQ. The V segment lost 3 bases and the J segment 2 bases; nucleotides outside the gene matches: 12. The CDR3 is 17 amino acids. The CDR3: CASSSGQVRVNTDTQYF. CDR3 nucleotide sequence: TGCGCCAGCAGCTCCGGACAGGTCCGGGTGAACACAGATACGCAGTATTTT.

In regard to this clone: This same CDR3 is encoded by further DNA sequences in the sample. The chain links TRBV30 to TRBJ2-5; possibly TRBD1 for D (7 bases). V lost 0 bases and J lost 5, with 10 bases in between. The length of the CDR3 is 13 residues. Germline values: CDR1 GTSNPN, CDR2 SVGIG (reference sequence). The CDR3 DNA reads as TGTGCCTGGAGTGTCAGGGGGAGGGAGACCCAGTACTTC. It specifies CAWSVRGRETQYF.

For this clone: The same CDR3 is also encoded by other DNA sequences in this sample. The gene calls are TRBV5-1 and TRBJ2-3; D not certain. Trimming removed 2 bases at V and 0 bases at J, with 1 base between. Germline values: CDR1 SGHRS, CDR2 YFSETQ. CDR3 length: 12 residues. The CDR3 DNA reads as TGCGCCAGCAGCTTCAGCACAGATACGCAGTATTTT. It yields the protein CASSFSTDTQYF.

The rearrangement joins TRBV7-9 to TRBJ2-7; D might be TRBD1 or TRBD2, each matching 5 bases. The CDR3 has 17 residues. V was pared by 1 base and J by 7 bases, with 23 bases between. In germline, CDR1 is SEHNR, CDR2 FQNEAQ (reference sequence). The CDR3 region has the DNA TGTGCCAGCAGCTTAGGGGGAGCCGGGACCCACCACGGGGAGCAGTACTTC. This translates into CASSLGGAGTHHGEQYF. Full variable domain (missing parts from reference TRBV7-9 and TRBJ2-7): DTGVSQNPRHKITKRGQNVTFRCDPISEHNRLYWYRQTLGQGPEFLTYFQNEAQLEKSRLLSDRFSAERPKGSFSTLEIQRTEQGDSAMYLCASSLGGAGTHHGEQYFGPGTRLTVT.

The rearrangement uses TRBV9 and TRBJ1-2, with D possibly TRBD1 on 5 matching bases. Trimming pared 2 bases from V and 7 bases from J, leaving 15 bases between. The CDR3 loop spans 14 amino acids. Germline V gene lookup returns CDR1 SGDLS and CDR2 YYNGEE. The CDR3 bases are TGTGCCAGCAGCGTTTTGGGAGGGGCGTCTGGCTACACCTTC. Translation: CASSVLGGASGYTF. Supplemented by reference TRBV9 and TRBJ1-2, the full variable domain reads DSGVTQTPKHLITATGQRVTLRCSPRSGDLSVYWYQQSLDQGLQFLIQYYNGEERAKGNILERFSAQQFPDLHSELNLSSLELGDSALYFCASSVLGGASGYTFGSGTRLTVV.

The chain's CDR3 is CASSFLDSPYGYTF. The CDR3, as DNA: TGTGCCAGCAGCTTTTTGGACAGTCCCTATGGCTACACCTTC. The J gene is TRBJ1-2, the V gene TRBV5-6; perhaps TRBD1 as D (6 bases). Between the trimmed V and J ends, which lost 2 bases and 4 bases, there was a span of 12 bases. Germline V gene lookup returns CDR1 SGHDT and CDR2 YYEEEE. The CDR3 extends over 14 amino acids.

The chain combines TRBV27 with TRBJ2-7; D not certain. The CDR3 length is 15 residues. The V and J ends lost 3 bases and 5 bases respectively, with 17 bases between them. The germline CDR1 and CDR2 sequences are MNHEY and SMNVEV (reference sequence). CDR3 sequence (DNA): TGTGCCAGCAGTTTGTCCGTCCCGGTGGGCGACGAGCAGTACTTC. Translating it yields CASSLSVPVGDEQYF.

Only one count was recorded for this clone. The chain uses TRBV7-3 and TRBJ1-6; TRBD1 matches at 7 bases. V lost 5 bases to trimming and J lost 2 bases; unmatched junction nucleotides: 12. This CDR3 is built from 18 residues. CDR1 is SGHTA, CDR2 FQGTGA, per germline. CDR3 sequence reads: CASSPSDRNKTYNSPLHF. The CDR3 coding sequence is TGTGCCAGCAGCCCATCGGACAGGAATAAAACCTATAATTCACCCCTCCACTTT.

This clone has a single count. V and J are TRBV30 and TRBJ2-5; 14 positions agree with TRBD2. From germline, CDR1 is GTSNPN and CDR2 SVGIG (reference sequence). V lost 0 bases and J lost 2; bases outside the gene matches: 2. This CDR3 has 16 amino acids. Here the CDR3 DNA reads TGTGCCTGGAGTGTGGGACTAGCGGGGGATCAAGAGACCCAGTACTTC. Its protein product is CAWSVGLAGDQETQYF.

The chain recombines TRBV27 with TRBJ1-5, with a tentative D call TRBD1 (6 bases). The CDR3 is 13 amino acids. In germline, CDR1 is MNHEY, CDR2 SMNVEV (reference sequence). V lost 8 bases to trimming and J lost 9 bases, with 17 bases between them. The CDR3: CASGGQGPLPQHF. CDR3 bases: TGTGCCAGCGGGGGGCAGGGCCCTTTGCCCCAGCATTTT.

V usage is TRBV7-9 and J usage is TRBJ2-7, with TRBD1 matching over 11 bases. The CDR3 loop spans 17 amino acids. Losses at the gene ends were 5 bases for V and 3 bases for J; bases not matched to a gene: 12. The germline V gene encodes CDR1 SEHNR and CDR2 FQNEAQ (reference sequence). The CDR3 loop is CASSPSRGTGGNYEQYF. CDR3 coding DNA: TGTGCCAGCAGCCCGAGCCGGGGGACAGGGGGAAACTACGAGCAGTACTTC. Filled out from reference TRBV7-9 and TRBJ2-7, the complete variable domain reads DTGVSQNPRHKITKRGQNVTFRCDPISEHNRLYWYRQTLGQGPEFLTYFQNEAQLEKSRLLSDRFSAERPKGSFSTLEIQRTEQGDSAMYLCASSPSRGTGGNYEQYFGPGTRLTVT.